This T cell receptor (beta chain) was found in a study of blood T cell repertoires in COVID-19. This CDR3 contains 14 residues. Germline V gene sequence: CDR1 SQVTM, CDR2 ANQGSEA. With 3 bases clipped from V and 7 bases from J, the junction kept 7 bases outside the gene matches. Some clones are missing from TCRdb's copy, which holds only in-frame ones; the method was immunoSEQ multiplex PCR. The sample shows roughly 130,000 clones, around 80% of them seen only once. This TCR was sampled from a man in his fifties or sixties with acute or convalescent COVID-19. The rearrangement links TRBV29-1 to TRBJ2-1, with 9 nucleotides matching TRBD2. The sequenced material came from peripheral blood. Here the CDR3 reads CSVERSGRRNEQFF. CDR3 in DNA: TGCAGCGTTGAGCGGAGCGGGAGGCGTAATGAGCAGTTCTTC.